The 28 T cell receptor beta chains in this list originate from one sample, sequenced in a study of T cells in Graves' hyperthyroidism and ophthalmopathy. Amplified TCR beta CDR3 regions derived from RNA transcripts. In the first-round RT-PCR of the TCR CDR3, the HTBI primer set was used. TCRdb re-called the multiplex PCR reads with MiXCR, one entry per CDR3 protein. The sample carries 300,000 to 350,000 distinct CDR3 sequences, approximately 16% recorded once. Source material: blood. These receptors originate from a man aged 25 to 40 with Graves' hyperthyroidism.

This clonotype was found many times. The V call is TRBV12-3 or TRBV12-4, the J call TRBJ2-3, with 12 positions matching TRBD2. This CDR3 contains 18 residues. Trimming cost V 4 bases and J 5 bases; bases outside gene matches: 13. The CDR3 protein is CASSSLAGGPGRRDTQYF. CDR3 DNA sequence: TGTGCCAGCAGTTCCCTAGCGGGAGGGCCGGGACGTAGAGATACGCAGTATTTT.

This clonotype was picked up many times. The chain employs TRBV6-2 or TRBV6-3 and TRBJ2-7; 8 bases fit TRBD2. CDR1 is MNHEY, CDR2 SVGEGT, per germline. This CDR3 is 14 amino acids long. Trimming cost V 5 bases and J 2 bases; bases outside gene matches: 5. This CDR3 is CASSPGGAPYEQYF. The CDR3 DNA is TGTGCCAGCAGTCCGGGAGGGGCCCCCTACGAGCAGTACTTC.

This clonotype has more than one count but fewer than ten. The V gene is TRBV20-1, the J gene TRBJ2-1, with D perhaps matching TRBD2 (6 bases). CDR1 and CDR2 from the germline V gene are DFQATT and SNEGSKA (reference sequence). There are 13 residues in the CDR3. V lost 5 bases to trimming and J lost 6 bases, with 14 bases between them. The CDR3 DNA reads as TGCAGTGCTCTCGGGACTCCCGGCAATGAGCAGTTCTTC. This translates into CSALGTPGNEQFF.

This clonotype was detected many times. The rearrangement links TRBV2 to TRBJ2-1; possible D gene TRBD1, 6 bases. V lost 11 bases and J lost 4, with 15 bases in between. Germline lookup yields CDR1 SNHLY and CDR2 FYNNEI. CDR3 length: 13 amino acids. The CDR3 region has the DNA TGTGCCGGGGACAAGGCCACTTACAATGAGCAGTTCTTC. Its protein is CAGDKATYNEQFF.

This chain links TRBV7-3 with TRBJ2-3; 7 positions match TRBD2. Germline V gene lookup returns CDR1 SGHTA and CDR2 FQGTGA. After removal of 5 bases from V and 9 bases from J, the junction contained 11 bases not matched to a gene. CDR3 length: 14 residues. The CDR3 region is CASSTTSSGITQYF. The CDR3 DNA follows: TGTGCCAGCAGCACTACTTCCAGCGGGATAACGCAGTATTTT.

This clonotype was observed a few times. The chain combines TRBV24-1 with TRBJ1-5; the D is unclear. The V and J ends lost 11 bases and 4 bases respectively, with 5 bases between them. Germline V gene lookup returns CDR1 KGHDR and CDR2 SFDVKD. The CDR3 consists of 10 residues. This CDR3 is CAKNNQPQHF. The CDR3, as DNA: TGTGCCAAAAATAATCAGCCCCAGCATTTT.

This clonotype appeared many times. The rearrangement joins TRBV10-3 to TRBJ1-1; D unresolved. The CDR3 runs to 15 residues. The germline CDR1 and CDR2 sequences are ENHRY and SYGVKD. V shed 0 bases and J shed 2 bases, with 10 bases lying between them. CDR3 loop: CAISESAGTNTEAFF. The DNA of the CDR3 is TGTGCCATCAGTGAGTCGGCGGGCACTAACACTGAAGCTTTCTTT.

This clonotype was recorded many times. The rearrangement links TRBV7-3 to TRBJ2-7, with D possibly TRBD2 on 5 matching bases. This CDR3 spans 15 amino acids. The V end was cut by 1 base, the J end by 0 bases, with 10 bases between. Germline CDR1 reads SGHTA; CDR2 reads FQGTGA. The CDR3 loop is CASSLMGSSSYEQYF. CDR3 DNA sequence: TGTGCCAGCAGCTTAATGGGGAGTTCCTCCTACGAGCAGTACTTC.

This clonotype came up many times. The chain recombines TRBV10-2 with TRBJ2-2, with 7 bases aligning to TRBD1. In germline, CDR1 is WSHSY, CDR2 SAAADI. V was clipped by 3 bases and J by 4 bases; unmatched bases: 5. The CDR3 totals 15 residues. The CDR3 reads CASSERDSGTGELFF. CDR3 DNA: TGCGCCAGCAGTGAAAGGGACAGCGGCACCGGGGAGCTGTTTTTT.

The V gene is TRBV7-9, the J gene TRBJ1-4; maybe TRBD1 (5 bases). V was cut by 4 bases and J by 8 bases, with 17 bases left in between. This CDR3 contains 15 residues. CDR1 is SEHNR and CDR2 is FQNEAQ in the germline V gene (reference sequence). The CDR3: CASSSDSRSGEKLFF. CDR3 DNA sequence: TGTGCCAGCAGCTCCGACAGCCGATCGGGCGAAAAACTGTTTTTT.

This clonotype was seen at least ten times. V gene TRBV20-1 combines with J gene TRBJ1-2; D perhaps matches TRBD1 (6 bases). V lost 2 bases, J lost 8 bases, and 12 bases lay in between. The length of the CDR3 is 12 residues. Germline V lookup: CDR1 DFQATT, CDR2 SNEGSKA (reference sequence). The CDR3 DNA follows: TGCAGTGCTAGACAGGGGTTCTTAGGCTACACCTTC. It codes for CSARQGFLGYTF.

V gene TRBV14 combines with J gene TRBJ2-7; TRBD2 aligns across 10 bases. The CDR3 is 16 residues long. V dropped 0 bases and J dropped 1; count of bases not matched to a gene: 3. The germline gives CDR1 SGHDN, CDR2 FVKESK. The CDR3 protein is CASSQDIAGGSYEQYF. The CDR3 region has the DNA TGTGCCAGCAGCCAAGACATAGCGGGAGGATCCTACGAGCAGTACTTC.

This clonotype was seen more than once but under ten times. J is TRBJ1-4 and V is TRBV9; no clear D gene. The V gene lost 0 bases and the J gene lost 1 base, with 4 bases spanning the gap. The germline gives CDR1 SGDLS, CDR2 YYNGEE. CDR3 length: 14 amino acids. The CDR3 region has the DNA TGTGCCAGCAGCGTAGGGTTAACTAATGAAAAACTGTTTTTT. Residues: CASSVGLTNEKLFF. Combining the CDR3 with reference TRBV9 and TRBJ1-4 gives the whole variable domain DSGVTQTPKHLITATGQRVTLRCSPRSGDLSVYWYQQSLDQGLQFLIQYYNGEERAKGNILERFSAQQFPDLHSELNLSSLELGDSALYFCASSVGLTNEKLFFGSGTQLSVL.

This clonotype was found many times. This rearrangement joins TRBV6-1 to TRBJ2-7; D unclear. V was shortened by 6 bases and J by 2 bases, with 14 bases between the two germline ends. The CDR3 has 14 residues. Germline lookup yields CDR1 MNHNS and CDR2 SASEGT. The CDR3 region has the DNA TGTGCCAGCAGCCCGACTCGGATGGCCTACGAGCAGTACTTC. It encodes CASSPTRMAYEQYF.

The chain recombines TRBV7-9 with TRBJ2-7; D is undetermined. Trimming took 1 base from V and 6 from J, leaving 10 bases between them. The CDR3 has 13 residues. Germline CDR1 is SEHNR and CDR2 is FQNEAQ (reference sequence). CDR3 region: CASSLGAPGEQYF. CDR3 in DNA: TGTGCCAGCAGCTTAGGAGCCCCTGGCGAGCAGTACTTC.

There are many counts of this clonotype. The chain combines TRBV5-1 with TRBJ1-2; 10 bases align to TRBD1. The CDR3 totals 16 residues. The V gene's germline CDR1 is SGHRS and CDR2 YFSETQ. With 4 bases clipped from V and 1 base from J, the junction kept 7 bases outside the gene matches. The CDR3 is CASSQDRGTNNYGYTF. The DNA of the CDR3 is TGCGCCAGCAGCCAGGACAGGGGGACTAATAACTATGGCTACACCTTC.

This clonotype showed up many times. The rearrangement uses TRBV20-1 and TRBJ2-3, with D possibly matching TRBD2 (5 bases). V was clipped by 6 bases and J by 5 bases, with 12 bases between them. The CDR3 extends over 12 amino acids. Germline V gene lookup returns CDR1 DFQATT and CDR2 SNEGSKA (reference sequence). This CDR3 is CSAPGVGDTQYF. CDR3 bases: TGCAGTGCCCCCGGGGTTGGAGATACGCAGTATTTT.

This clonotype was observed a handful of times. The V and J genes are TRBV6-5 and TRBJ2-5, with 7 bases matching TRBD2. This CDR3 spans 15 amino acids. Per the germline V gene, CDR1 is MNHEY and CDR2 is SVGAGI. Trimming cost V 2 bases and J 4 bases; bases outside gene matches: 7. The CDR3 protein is CASSYGGVAGETQYF. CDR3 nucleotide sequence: TGTGCCAGCAGTTACGGGGGGGTAGCTGGAGAGACCCAGTACTTC.

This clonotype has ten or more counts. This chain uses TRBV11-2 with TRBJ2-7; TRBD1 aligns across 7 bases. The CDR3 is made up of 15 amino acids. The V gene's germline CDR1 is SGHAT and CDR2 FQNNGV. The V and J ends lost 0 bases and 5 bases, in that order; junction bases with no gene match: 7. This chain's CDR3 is CASSLDRGQGHEQYF. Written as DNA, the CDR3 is TGTGCCAGCAGCTTAGATAGGGGGCAGGGCCACGAGCAGTACTTC.

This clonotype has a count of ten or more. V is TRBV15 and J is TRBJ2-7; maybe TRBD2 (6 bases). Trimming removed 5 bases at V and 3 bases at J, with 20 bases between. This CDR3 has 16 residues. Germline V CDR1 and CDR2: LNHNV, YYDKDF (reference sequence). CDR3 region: CATSPTRGTGHYEQYF. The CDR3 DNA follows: TGTGCCACCAGCCCCACCCGGGGGACGGGGCACTACGAGCAGTACTTC.

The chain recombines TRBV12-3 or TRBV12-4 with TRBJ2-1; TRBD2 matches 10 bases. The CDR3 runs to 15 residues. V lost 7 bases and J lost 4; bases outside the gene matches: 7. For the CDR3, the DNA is TGTGCCAGCACCACTACTAGCGGGATTTACAATGAGCAGTTCTTC. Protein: CASTTTSGIYNEQFF.

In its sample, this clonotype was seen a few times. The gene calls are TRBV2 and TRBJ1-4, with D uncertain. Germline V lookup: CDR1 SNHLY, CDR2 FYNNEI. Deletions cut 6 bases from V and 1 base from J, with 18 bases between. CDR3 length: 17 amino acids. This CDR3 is CASSTRRKLGTNEKLFF. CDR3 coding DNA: TGTGCCAGCAGCACCCGGCGGAAGCTGGGAACTAATGAAAAACTGTTTTTT.

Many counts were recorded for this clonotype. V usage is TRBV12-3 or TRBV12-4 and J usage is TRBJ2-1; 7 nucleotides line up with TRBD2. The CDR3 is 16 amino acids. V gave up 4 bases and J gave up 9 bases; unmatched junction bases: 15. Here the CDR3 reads CASSSPHGRGRGEQFF. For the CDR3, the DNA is TGTGCCAGCAGTTCCCCCCATGGGAGGGGAAGAGGTGAGCAGTTCTTC.

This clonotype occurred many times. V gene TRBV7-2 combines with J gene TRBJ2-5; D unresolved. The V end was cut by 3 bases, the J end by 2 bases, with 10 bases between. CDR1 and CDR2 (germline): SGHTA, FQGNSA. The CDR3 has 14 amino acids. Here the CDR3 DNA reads TGTGCCAGCAGCTTCGATATCCTACAAGAGACCCAGTACTTC. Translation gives CASSFDILQETQYF.

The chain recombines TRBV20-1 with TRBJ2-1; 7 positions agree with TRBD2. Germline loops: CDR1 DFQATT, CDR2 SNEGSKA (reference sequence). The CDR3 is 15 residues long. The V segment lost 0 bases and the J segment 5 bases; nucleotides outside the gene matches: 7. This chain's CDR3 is CSARDPREADNEQFF. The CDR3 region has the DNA TGCAGTGCTAGAGATCCCCGGGAGGCAGACAATGAGCAGTTCTTC.

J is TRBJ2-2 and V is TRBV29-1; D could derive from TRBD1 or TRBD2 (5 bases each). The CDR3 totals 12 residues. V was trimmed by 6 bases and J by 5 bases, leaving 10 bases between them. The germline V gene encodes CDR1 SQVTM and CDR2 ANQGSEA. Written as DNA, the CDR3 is TGCAGCGTCGGGGCCGGGACCGGGGAGCTGTTTTTT. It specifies CSVGAGTGELFF.

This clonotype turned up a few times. This chain's CDR3 is CASSPNALAGEQFF. The CDR3 coding sequence is TGTGCCAGCAGCCCAAACGCACTAGCAGGGGAGCAGTTCTTC. The gene calls are TRBV11-2 and TRBJ2-1, with D perhaps TRBD2 (6 bases). The CDR3 sequence is 14 residues long. Germline CDR1 reads SGHAT; CDR2 reads FQNNGV. V was trimmed by 5 bases and J by 10 bases, leaving 18 bases between them.

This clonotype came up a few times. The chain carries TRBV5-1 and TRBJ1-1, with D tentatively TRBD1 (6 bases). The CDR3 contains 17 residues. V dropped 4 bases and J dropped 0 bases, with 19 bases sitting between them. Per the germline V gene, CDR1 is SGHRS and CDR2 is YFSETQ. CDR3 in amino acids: CASSLVGRGIMNTEAFF. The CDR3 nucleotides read TGCGCCAGCAGCCTGGTAGGCAGGGGTATCATGAACACTGAAGCTTTCTTT.